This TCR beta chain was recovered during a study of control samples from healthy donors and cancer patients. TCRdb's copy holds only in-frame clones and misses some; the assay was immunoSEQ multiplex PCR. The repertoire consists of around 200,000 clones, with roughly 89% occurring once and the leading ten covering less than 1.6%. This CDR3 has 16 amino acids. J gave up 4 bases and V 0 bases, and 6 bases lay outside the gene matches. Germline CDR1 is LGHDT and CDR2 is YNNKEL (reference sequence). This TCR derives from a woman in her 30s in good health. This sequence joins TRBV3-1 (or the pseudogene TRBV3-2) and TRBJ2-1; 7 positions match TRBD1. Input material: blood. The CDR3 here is CASSQDWDSTYNEQFF. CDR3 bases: TGTGCCAGCAGCCAAGATTGGGACAGTACTTACAATGAGCAGTTCTTC.